Presented here are 2 T cell receptor beta chains from one specimen sequenced in a study of shared clonotypes between healthy human individuals. Method: immunoSEQ multiplex PCR; TCRdb's copy keeps in-frame clones and lacks some. The repertoire holds some 1,400,000 clones, around 97% seen once, with roughly 1.1% in the top ten. The sample comprised naive CD4+ T cells sorted from blood. Subset described: CD45RA+ positively selected. Receptor source: a man aged 25 to 45 in good health.

The V call is TRBV2, the J call TRBJ1-5, with D unresolved. The CDR3 is 14 residues long. CDR1 is SNHLY and CDR2 is FYNNEI in the germline V gene. V gave up 3 bases and J gave up 5 bases, with 11 bases separating them. CDR3 loop: CASSDNSYYQPQHF. The CDR3 DNA reads as TGTGCCAGCAGTGATAACAGCTATTATCAGCCCCAGCATTTT.

This chain uses TRBV7-3 with TRBJ1-1; D is uncertain. CDR3 length: 13 amino acids. Germline CDR1 SGHTA, CDR2 FQGTGA. V was pared by 3 bases and J by 0 bases, with 5 bases between. CDR3 in amino acids: CASSFSVNTEAFF. The CDR3 DNA follows: TGTGCCAGCAGCTTTTCGGTGAACACTGAAGCTTTCTTT.